This is a list of T cell receptor beta chains from one sample in a study of PD-1 blockade in classical Hodgkin lymphoma. Assay used: immunoSEQ multiplex PCR; TCRdb lists only in-frame clones, some missing. The sample lists 15,000 to 20,000 clones, almost 85% seen once, with less than 8.5% in the top ten. Sample: peripheral blood mononuclear cells (PBMCs). These receptor sequences come from a human donor with classical Hodgkin lymphoma. Both conserved end residues are trimmed from each CDR3. Clone size, where shown, is once, few, many, or a class for clones that have expanded.

>TRBV2|.
ATDNNPYNEQF
>TRBV5-6|.
ASILTSGRGADTQY
>TRBV19|.
ASSNGVPMNTEAF
>TRBV6-5|few
APRESTGAPRGYT
>TRBV7-3|.
ASSLAPQETQY
>TRBV10-2|.
ASSEGLDEETQY
>TRBV5-1|.
ASSLQGLLTEAF
>TRBV6-5|once
ASSYRGLSYEQY
>TRBV7-9|.
ASSLREFNEKLF
>TRBV6-1|few
ASSGLVYEQY
>TRBV19|.
ASSIAGDNYGYT
>TRBV7-9|.
ASSPRTSGAIYEQY
>TRBV14|.
ASSHGTGITGELF
>TRBV27|.
ASSLRTHYNSPLH
>TRBV11-2|.
ASSLNYRTYEQY
>TRBV7-2|.
ASSLEGRGTGELF
>TRBV28|once
ASSLAAGGQKLF
>TRBV10-3|.
AISESGVTSALGEQF
>TRBV21-1|.
ASCRWRGFTDTQY
>TRBV6-6|.
ASSDRANGPQH
>TRBV5-1|once
ASRSTGGVNIQY
>TRBV27|once
ASSFSGRALNEQF
>TRBV7-6|.
ASSLGTALLGETQY
>TRBV28|.
ASSLTLDRVNQPQH
>TRBV11-2|.
ASSLPEGRRHTDTQY
>TRBV4-1|.
ASSQAPKTLGLATEETQY
>TRBV9|.
ASSLGARHGYT
>TRBV19|.
ASSISLSETGSYEQY
>TRBV19|.
ASSIYRQLVLPNYGYT
>TRBV9|.
ASSPSMDTQY
>TRBV5-1|.
ASRIGTGSTGELF
>TRBV11-2|.
ASSRRGGTDTQY
>TRBV18|.
ASSPNLPGGSGNTIY
>TRBV28|.
ASSFTGGSSGNTIY
>TRBV5-1|.
ASRGQGSGNTEAF
>TRBV11-1|.
ASSLGRTGHEAF
>TRBV19|.
ASTGRQYYGYT
>TRBV18|.
ASPHPGLWDQPQH
>TRBV13|.
ASSAPRDSEKLF
>TRBV28|.
ASTVAGWNSNQPQH
>TRBV29-1|.
SVEEREPYEQY